The TCR beta chain under discussion was sequenced for a study of T cell changes during pregnancy in multiple sclerosis. This CDR3 is 18 amino acids long. Germline CDR1 is ENHRY and CDR2 is SYGVKD. V dropped 7 bases and J dropped 2; count of bases not matched to a gene: 15. The data were produced by immunoSEQ multiplex PCR, yet TCRdb's version contains in-frame clones alone and is incomplete. In the table there are 72,000 or so clones, 93% of which are singletons. J is TRBJ1-5 and V is TRBV10-3; TRBD1 matches at 9 bases. This clonotype was sampled from a female donor with multiple sclerosis, enrolled in a pregnancy study. The specimen was peripheral blood, collected in the second trimester of pregnancy. The CDR3 protein is CAIKKPGQGKVGNQPQHF. In DNA, the CDR3 is TGTGCCATCAAAAAACCGGGACAGGGAAAGGTTGGCAATCAGCCCCAGCATTTT.